The 7 T cell receptor beta chains in this list originate from one sample, sequenced in a study of tissue T cells after allogeneic stem cell transplantation. Only in-frame clones appear in the TCRdb table, and some are missing; sequencing was by immunoSEQ multiplex PCR. The top ten clones hold around 3.5% of a sample with some 28,000 clones, 85% of them seen once. The specimen comprised blood, sampled before transplantation. These TCRs come from a woman between 18 and 50 years old who later had graft-versus-host disease after an allogeneic stem cell transplant.

A note on this clone: An end of the junction does not agree with germline; a read error may underlie this. The J gene is TRBJ2-7, the V gene TRBV7-9; D may be TRBD2 (6 bases). Looked up from germline, CDR1 is SEHNR and CDR2 is FQNEAQ (reference sequence). CDR3 length equals 12 residues. CDR3 DNA: TGTGCCGGCAGCTTCGACGGGGGCGAGCAGTACTTC. Amino acids: CAGSFDGGEQYF.

This clone was recorded once. This chain connects TRBV7-2 to TRBJ2-2; D may be TRBD1 or TRBD2 (6 bases each). The germline V and J ends were trimmed by 2 bases and 4 bases, with 14 bases remaining between them. The CDR3 runs to 16 residues. Looked up from germline, CDR1 is SGHTA and CDR2 is FQGNSA. The DNA for the CDR3 is TGTGCCAGCAGCTTAATCCGGGGGCTGGGCACCGGGGAGCTGTTTTTT. Its translation: CASSLIRGLGTGELFF.

This chain links TRBV2 with TRBJ1-2; D not resolved. This CDR3 spans 13 amino acids. V was clipped by 1 base and J by 5 bases, with 8 bases between them. Per the germline V gene, CDR1 is SNHLY and CDR2 is FYNNEI. CDR3: CASSEGSIYGYTF. CDR3 sequence (DNA): TGTGCCAGCAGTGAAGGGAGTATTTATGGCTACACCTTC.

This chain connects TRBV15 to TRBJ2-7, with D hard to call. The CDR3 is made up of 14 amino acids. Deletions cut 3 bases from V and 3 bases from J, with 12 bases between. Germline CDR1 reads LNHNV; CDR2 reads YYDKDF (reference sequence). The CDR3 spells CATSSRHQNYEQYF. CDR3 nucleotide sequence: TGTGCCACCAGCAGTCGGCACCAAAACTACGAGCAGTACTTC.

The chain recombines TRBV30 with TRBJ1-1, with D maybe TRBD1 (5 bases). Germline V gene data show CDR1 as GTSNPN and CDR2 as SVGIG (reference sequence). V lost 1 base and J 0 bases, leaving 12 bases between the germline ends. This CDR3 contains 15 residues. DNA for the CDR3: TGTGCCTGGAGTGGGGACTCCCTGATGAACACTGAAGCTTTCTTT. Amino acids: CAWSGDSLMNTEAFF.

The chain has TRBV25-1 and TRBJ1-4, with D possibly matching TRBD1 (6 bases). The CDR3 contains 14 residues. Germline loops: CDR1 MGHDK, CDR2 SYGVNS. V lost 8 bases, J lost 5 bases, and 15 bases lay in between. The CDR3 here is CASSRAGENEKLFF. CDR3 coding DNA: TGTGCCAGCTCGCGGGCAGGGGAAAATGAAAAACTGTTTTTT.

The V call is TRBV7-9, the J call TRBJ2-7; 9 bases map to TRBD1. The V gene's germline CDR1 is SEHNR and CDR2 FQNEAQ (reference sequence). CDR3 size: 14 residues. Trimming at V came to 7 bases and at J to 4 bases, leaving 8 bases not matched to a gene. CDR3 amino acids: CASTPGTGTYEQYF. The CDR3, as DNA: TGTGCCAGCACCCCCGGGACAGGGACTTACGAGCAGTACTTC.